This T cell receptor beta chain originates from a study of T cells in Graves' hyperthyroidism and ophthalmopathy. Template material for amplifying TCR beta CDR3 regions consisted of RNA transcripts. TCR CDR3 regions were first amplified by RT-PCR with HTBI primers. One entry per CDR3 protein, called by TCRdb with MiXCR from the multiplex PCR reads. This sample has 250,000 to 300,000 distinct CDR3 sequences, with approximately 15% found just once. J was trimmed by 6 bases and V by 3 bases; bases with no gene match: 9. This CDR3 spans 14 amino acids. Germline assignment: CDR1 DFQATT and CDR2 SNEGSKA (reference sequence).

The material sequenced was blood. The TCR originated in a woman aged 60-75 years with Graves' ophthalmopathy. This sequence joins TRBV20-1 and TRBJ1-2; TRBD1 matches 8 bases. This chain's CDR3 is CSASRGGTGNGYTF. CDR3 coding DNA: TGCAGTGCTAGTAGAGGGGGGACAGGCAATGGCTACACCTTC.